The present T cell receptor (beta chain) was sequenced within a study of T cell responses to AZD1222 COVID-19 vaccine. Broader study findings: Repertoire sampling happened only post peak T cell response.

V lost 1 base, J lost 10 bases, and 7 bases stayed unmatched. Per the germline V gene, CDR1 is SGHRS and CDR2 is YFSETQ. The CDR3 consists of 15 residues. Comment on this clone: As yet, its antigen is unknown.

Using immunoSEQ multiplex PCR, the repertoire was profiled, and TCRdb retains in-frame clones only, with some absent. The sample lists 120,000 or so clones, about 90% occurring once. This sequence was found in an adult in good health. This material consisted of peripheral blood, taken on day 0 of AZD1222 vaccination. The chain recombines TRBV5-1 with TRBJ2-1, with 11 bases fitting TRBD2. CDR3: CASSLYSGGAGEQFF. As DNA, the CDR3 is TGCGCCAGCAGCTTGTATAGCGGGGGGGCAGGAGAGCAGTTCTTC.